This T cell receptor beta chain was captured by sequencing in a study of T-cell reconstitution after alpha-beta-depleted transplantation in children. General observations from the study: For some patients, TCRbeta diversity was high at day 60 because of recipient T cells and thymic progenitors that survived. Reportedly, alpha-beta T cells present about two months post-transplant originated from several hundred expanded clones of graft origin.

The CDR3 is made up of 15 amino acids. V dropped 3 bases and J dropped 1 base, with 13 bases sitting between them. Germline CDR1 reads SGHRS; CDR2 reads YFSETQ. Unique molecular identifiers featured in how the TCRbeta library was prepared. A single record per CDR3 protein comes from TCRdb applying MiXCR to the PCR reads. Of around 90,000 distinct CDR3 sequences in the sample, 15% to 19% were seen once. With regard to this clonotype: Antigen unknown.

This chain uses TRBV5-1 with TRBJ1-1, with D possibly being TRBD1 (6 bases). This TCR derives from a male patient aged 2-10 years who had a stem cell transplant for acute lymphoblastic leukemia, so the T cells may come from the graft donor. The specimen was PBMCs, mostly from graft donor cells, collected 180 days after TCRalphabeta/CD19-depleted stem cell transplant. The chain's CDR3 is CASSSSRGRNTEAFF. CDR3 sequence (DNA): TGCGCCAGCAGCTCCTCCCGGGGGCGGAACACTGAAGCTTTCTTT.